This T cell receptor beta chain was identified in a study of hypomethylating agent response in myelodysplastic syndrome (dated by TCRdb to the early 2020s). For the wider study: Patients were treated with the hypomethylating agents azacitidine (about 70% of the 11) or decitabine (3 of 11). The cohort included under 10 male and 2 female myelodysplastic syndrome patients. On average the patients were roughly 70 +/- 6.9 years old, and a diploid cytogenetic profile was seen most often. The most frequent mutation was TET2, found in 5 of 11 patients. About six patients responded with complete response or hematologic improvement, and four or five patients were non-responders. Response was defined as complete response or hematologic improvement, and patients meeting neither criterion were classed as non-responders. Overall results and qualifications from the work: Only 11 patients were analyzed, making the cohort small. No significant change in richness, rarefaction diversity or clonality was detected after hypomethylating agent treatment, either across all patients or within response groups. A possible recognition of novel MDS antigens by the shared GLIPH2 clusters was not confirmed and needs experimental validation. The healthy control donors were not matched in age to the MDS patients, and this mismatch could have affected the comparison between MDS and healthy donors. Responders more often showed novel clonotypes emerging, while non-responders displayed more contracted clonotypes after treatment.

Comments on this clone: Its cognate antigen has yet to be identified. It has no much larger one-base neighbor in the sample; base qualities were not kept.

Library creation used the immunoSEQ multiplex PCR assay. Sequencing was run at survey resolution with two replicates of approximately 200 ng each, for a total of about 400 ng of DNA per sample. Rearranged TCRB sequences in genomic DNA were detected with the hsTCRB kit, which uses multiplex PCR primers directed at V and J genes. To amplify the CDR3 region, the first PCR ran for 31 cycles with the QIAGEN Multiplex PCR Kit. Sample barcodes and Illumina adapters were attached to each replicate during a second PCR lasting 7 to 8 cycles. Pooled libraries were quantified using a QuantStudio 6 and the KAPA library quantification kit. About 15 pM of pooled libraries were sequenced on an Illumina MiSeq with 156-cycle single-end reads and a 15-cycle index read. Per the authors' processing: Of 150,000 to 200,000 unique clonotypes, less than 2% were flagged by VDJdb annotation as previously reported viral-epitope-specific clonotypes. Raw reads were processed by the immunoSEQ Data Assistant and immunoSEQ Analyzer into normalized, annotated TCRB repertoires. Clonotype analysis used the immunarch R package version 0.6.5 and BioAnalyzer. Richness was estimated after downsampling every repertoire to the clone count of the smallest repertoire. Clonotypes were classified as expanded, contracted or novel by Fisher's exact tests, with novel defined as zero frequency before treatment. Significantly changed CDR3 beta sequences were clustered with GLIPH2 using simulation_depth=1000 and kmer_min_depth=3, and CDR3s shorter than five residues were excluded. TCRdb's version of the immuneACCESS table is confined to in-frame rearrangements and falls short of the full clone set. An unresolved V gene accounts for under half of the shortfall where checked; the remainder is of unknown origin. V, J and clone size derive from that table, while D and trimming were established from the DNA sequence. The sample table lists thousands of clones, approximately 80% of them with a count of one. Of the sample, more than 20% falls within the top ten clones.

The V end loses 5 bases and the J end loses 0 bases, and a stretch of 14 bases separates them. Inclusive of the bounding cysteine and phenylalanine, the CDR3 is 15 residues long. Only CDR3 DNA is held: 45 bases, read in frame from base 1. CDR1 SGHTA and CDR2 FQGNSA were looked up in the germline V gene. T-cell subsets were not sorted, so the analysis was performed on bulk bone marrow. Bone marrow from more than 10 myelodysplastic syndrome patients was immunosequenced for TCR beta CDR3 regions before and after hypomethylating agent therapy. For longitudinal repertoire tracking, a baseline bone marrow plus two to three bone marrows at different post-treatment timepoints were contributed by each patient. Whole bone marrow served as the source for genomic DNA extraction, with DNA quality checked using TapeStation, NanoDrop OneC and PicoGreen assays.

This TCR derives from a human donor with myelodysplastic syndrome. This chain joins TRBV7-2 to TRBJ2-7; the D call could be TRBD1 or TRBD2, with each sharing 6 bases. The specimen was bone marrow, collected before or after starting hypomethylating agent treatment for myelodysplastic syndrome (not recorded which). CDR3 sequence: CASSPPGASSYEQYF. In nucleotides, the sequence is TGTGCCAGCAGCCCCCCGGGGGCGAGCTCCTACGAGCAGTACTTC.